Sequencing of this T cell receptor (beta chain) was carried out in a study of blood T cell repertoires in COVID-19. Study details: PBMCs, B-cell-depleted T cells, or T cells were the source of the cDNA or gDNA that made up the material.

Original analysis: The assay estimated nucleated cells by amplifying reference gene primers. Profiled with immunoSEQ multiplex PCR; TCRdb holds only in-frame clones, not every one. V and J calls and clone size are those listed in that table; D and trimming were worked out from the DNA. Of some 220,000 clones listed, 84% were seen once; the top ten hold around 18%. This receptor was obtained from a woman older than 75 with active or convalescent COVID-19. The sample consisted of peripheral blood.

CDR3 nucleotide sequence: TGTGCCAGTAGTATTGGAGGGACTAGCGGGAGAACAGATACGCAGTATTTT. Residues: CASSIGGTSGRTDTQYF. The J gene is TRBJ2-3, the V gene TRBV19, with 14 bases fitting TRBD2. CDR3 size: 17 residues. The J segment lost 3 bases and the V segment lost 3 bases, leaving 5 bases of the junction unmatched. Germline V gene lookup returns CDR1 LNHDA and CDR2 SQIVND (reference sequence).